Each of the 23 T cell receptor beta chains below was sequenced from the same sample in a study of T cell responses to AZD1222 COVID-19 vaccine. This table comes from immunoSEQ multiplex PCR, and its TCRdb copy is limited to in-frame clones, with some not included. The data contain 180,000 or so clones, roughly nine tenths of them singletons. The sample was peripheral blood, taken 28 days after the second AZD1222 dose. These receptors were obtained from an adult who received the AZD1222 COVID-19 vaccine.

This chain uses TRBV5-8 with TRBJ2-7; tentatively, D is TRBD2 (5 bases). The germline gives CDR1 SGHTS, CDR2 YDEGEE. Trimming pared 4 bases from V and 2 bases from J, leaving 13 bases between. This CDR3 contains 14 residues. Here the CDR3 DNA reads TGTGCCAGCAGCCCCCGGGATACCCCCTACGAGCAGTACTTC. Translated: CASSPRDTPYEQYF. Combining the CDR3 with reference TRBV5-8 and TRBJ2-7 gives the whole variable domain EAGVTQSPTHLIKTRGQQATLRCSPISGHTSVYWYQQALGLGLQFLLWYDEGEERNRGNFPPRFSGRQFPNYSSELNVNALELEDSALYLCASSPRDTPYEQYFGPGTRLTVT.

The rearrangement uses TRBV6-5 and TRBJ1-2, with TRBD1 as a possible D gene (5 bases). CDR1 and CDR2 (germline): MNHEY, SVGAGI. This CDR3 region has 11 residues. V lost 8 bases to trimming and J lost 8 bases, with 12 bases between them. CDR3 DNA: TGTGCCAGCGGGGCTGAGAGGGGCTACACCTTC. Translated: CASGAERGYTF.

The genes are TRBV5-8 and TRBJ2-3; 8 bases are a match to TRBD1. Unmatched junction bases numbered 3, after V lost 0 bases and J lost 6 bases. CDR3 length: 14 amino acids. Germline CDR1 is SGHTS and CDR2 is YDEGEE. CDR3 residues: CASSLADREDTQYF. CDR3 nucleotides: TGTGCCAGCAGCTTGGCGGACAGGGAGGATACGCAGTATTTT.

The gene calls are TRBV5-1 and TRBJ2-1, with D hard to call. Trimming took off 4 bases at V and 8 bases at J, with 13 bases between the two ends. Germline CDR1 and CDR2: SGHRS and YFSETQ. This CDR3 is 13 amino acids long. The CDR3 nucleotides read TGCGCCAGCAGCCCGGCCCCTACAGATGAGCAGTTCTTC. Amino acids: CASSPAPTDEQFF.

The CDR3 loop is CASSQEDGSYGYTF. The CDR3 nucleotides are TGTGCCAGCAGCCAAGAGGACGGAAGCTATGGCTACACCTTC. The rearrangement links TRBV4-2 to TRBJ1-2, with no clear D. Germline CDR1 LGHNA, CDR2 YNFKEQ. This CDR3 spans 14 amino acids. Trimming took off 0 bases at V and 4 bases at J, with 9 bases between the two ends.

The rearrangement joins TRBV4-1 to TRBJ1-2, with TRBD1 matching 8 bases. V trimming: 4 bases; J trimming: 4 bases; junction bases outside the gene matches: 11. This CDR3 spans 16 amino acids. CDR1 and CDR2 from the germline V gene are MGHRA and YSYEKL. The CDR3 here is CASSRWGQAVSYGYTF. DNA of the CDR3: TGCGCCAGCAGCCGGTGGGGACAGGCGGTTTCCTATGGCTACACCTTC.

This clone was observed once. This CDR3 is CASSSVELSSYNEQFF. DNA of the CDR3: TGTGCCAGCAGTTCCGTGGAGTTGAGCTCCTACAATGAGCAGTTCTTC. The chain uses TRBV28 and TRBJ2-1; D gene ambiguous. The CDR3 sequence is 16 residues long. Germline-derived CDR1 and CDR2 are MDHEN and SYDVKM. Trimming stripped 4 bases from V and 0 bases from J, with 13 bases between.

Comment on this clone: A junction end diverges from the germline sequence, so it may reflect a read error. The chain joins TRBV11-2 to TRBJ1-1, with D hard to call. CDR3 length: 13 residues. Germline values: CDR1 SGHAT, CDR2 FQNNGV. CDR3 sequence (DNA): TGTGCCAGCAGGTCTGGGTCGAACACCGAAGCTTTCTTT. Amino acid sequence: CASRSGSNTEAFF.

The chain links TRBV5-1 to TRBJ1-3; tentative D call: TRBD1 (6 bases). This CDR3 has 15 amino acids. CDR1 is SGHRS, CDR2 YFSETQ, per germline. The V end lost 4 bases, the J end lost 2 bases, and 13 bases lay between the germline ends. In DNA, the CDR3 is TGCGCCAGCAGCATTTCGCAGGGGACTGGAAACACCATATATTTT. It is translated as CASSISQGTGNTIYF.

The CDR3: CAWSVKGAVGNTIYF. CDR3 sequence (DNA): TGTGCCTGGAGTGTAAAGGGGGCAGTTGGAAACACCATATATTTT. The chain is built from TRBV30 and TRBJ1-3; 7 nucleotides align to TRBD1. The V segment lost 0 bases and the J segment 3 bases; nucleotides outside the gene matches: 5. The CDR3 contains 15 residues. Germline CDR1 reads GTSNPN; CDR2 reads SVGIG (reference sequence).

The chain has TRBV28 and TRBJ1-1; D unresolved. Trimming removed 3 bases from V and 3 bases from J, with 8 bases in between. This CDR3 region has 13 residues. Germline assignment: CDR1 MDHEN and CDR2 SYDVKM. The CDR3 loop is CASSFLGDTEAFF. DNA of the CDR3: TGTGCCAGCAGTTTCCTTGGCGACACTGAAGCTTTCTTT.

This clone was picked up one time. This chain uses TRBV25-1 with TRBJ1-1, with unresolved D. There are 16 residues in the CDR3. Germline V gene lookup returns CDR1 MGHDK and CDR2 SYGVNS. The ends were cut back, 5 bases at V and 2 bases at J, with 18 bases in the middle. CDR3 loop: CASSIGRYAGNTEAFF. The CDR3 region has the DNA TGTGCCAGCAGTATTGGGCGATACGCTGGAAACACTGAAGCTTTCTTT.

This clone was picked up a small number of times. The V gene is TRBV10-3, the J gene TRBJ2-7; D ambiguous. This CDR3 region has 15 residues. V dropped 3 bases and J dropped 5 bases, with 17 bases sitting between them. CDR1 ENHRY and CDR2 SYGVKD come from the germline V gene. The CDR3 sequence is CAISDPGPNPHEQYF. The DNA of the CDR3 is TGTGCCATCAGTGACCCGGGCCCCAACCCCCACGAGCAGTACTTC.

The chain carries TRBV29-1 and TRBJ2-3; D gene unclear. V was clipped by 6 bases and J by 2 bases, with 9 bases between them. Germline CDR1 and CDR2: SQVTM and ANQGSEA. The CDR3 runs 12 residues. As DNA, the CDR3 is TGCAGCGTCGCCGGGCCCACAGATACGCAGTATTTT. As protein: CSVAGPTDTQYF.

The table lists this clone with a few counts. The chain links TRBV7-3 to TRBJ2-7, with 7 positions matching TRBD2. Germline V lookup: CDR1 SGHTA, CDR2 FQGTGA. This CDR3 spans 13 amino acids. Unmatched junction bases numbered 2, after V lost 2 bases and J lost 4 bases. The CDR3 DNA is TGTGCCAGCAGCTTACTAGCGGAGTACGAGCAGTACTTC. This codes for CASSLLAEYEQYF.

The chain employs TRBV3-1 (or the pseudogene TRBV3-2) and TRBJ2-1; no clear D gene. Trimming took 4 bases from V and 7 from J, leaving 11 bases between them. From germline, CDR1 is LGHDT and CDR2 YNNKEL (reference sequence). There are 13 residues in the CDR3. This chain's CDR3 is CASSLRKLNEQFF. CDR3 nucleotide sequence: TGTGCCAGCAGCCTTCGGAAATTAAATGAGCAGTTCTTC.

The genes are TRBV13 and TRBJ1-2, with a possible D match to TRBD1 (6 bases). The CDR3 spans 14 residues. V was trimmed by 5 bases and J by 3 bases, leaving 13 bases between them. Germline CDR1 and CDR2: PRHDT and FYEKMQ (reference sequence). CDR3 DNA: TGTGCCAGCAGCCTGGGGGGCAATTACTATGGCTACACCTTC. It yields the protein CASSLGGNYYGYTF.

The chain has TRBV5-4 and TRBJ2-1; 8 bases match TRBD2. V gave up 3 bases and J gave up 4 bases; unmatched junction bases: 6. Germline V CDR1 and CDR2: SGHNT, YYREEE (reference sequence). This CDR3 is 15 amino acids long. CDR3 nucleotides: TGTGCCAGCAGCTCCTCGGGACTAGTATACAATGAGCAGTTCTTC. As protein: CASSSSGLVYNEQFF.

V gene TRBV2 combines with J gene TRBJ1-6; 8 bases are a match to TRBD1. CDR1 is SNHLY, CDR2 FYNNEI, per germline. The trim removed 0 bases at V and 13 bases at J, leaving 2 bases unmatched. This CDR3 spans 13 amino acids. This CDR3 is CASSEAGTGPLHF. For the CDR3, the DNA is TGTGCCAGCAGTGAAGCAGGGACAGGTCCCCTCCACTTT.

The chain is built from TRBV5-4 and TRBJ2-2; D gene unclear. This CDR3 is built from 12 residues. Trimming stripped 7 bases from V and 8 bases from J, with 12 bases between. Looked up from germline, CDR1 is SGHNT and CDR2 is YYREEE (reference sequence). This CDR3 is CASGGREGELFF. CDR3 in DNA: TGTGCCAGCGGCGGTAGGGAAGGGGAGCTGTTTTTT.

The chain uses TRBV7-6 and TRBJ1-1, with TRBD1 identical over 10 bases. This CDR3 spans 15 amino acids. The ends lost 3 bases at V and 6 bases at J; junction bases unmatched: 7. Germline values: CDR1 SGHVS, CDR2 FNYEAQ. The CDR3 DNA follows: TGTGCCAGCAGCTTGACAGGGGGCGCCCAAGCTGAAGCTTTCTTT. Protein sequence: CASSLTGGAQAEAFF.

The chain couples TRBV24-1 to TRBJ2-3; D is perhaps TRBD2 (5 bases). The V gene lost 3 bases and the J gene lost 2 bases, with 20 bases spanning the gap. There are 18 residues in the CDR3. Germline CDR1 KGHDR, CDR2 SFDVKD. Here the CDR3 DNA reads TGTGCCACCAGTGATCAAGACGGGGATAGCAGCTACACAGATACGCAGTATTTT. Amino acids: CATSDQDGDSSYTDTQYF.

The rearrangement links TRBV5-1 to TRBJ2-3; weak D call: TRBD2 (6 bases). The CDR3 is 14 residues long. The germline gives CDR1 SGHRS, CDR2 YFSETQ. Trimming left V 2 bases short and J 5 bases short, with 12 bases between. The CDR3 sequence is CASSLGGVKDTQYF. In DNA form, the CDR3 reads TGCGCCAGCAGCTTAGGAGGGGTCAAAGATACGCAGTATTTT. Together with reference TRBV5-1 and TRBJ2-3, the CDR3 gives the full variable domain: KAGVTQTPRYLIKTRGQQVTLSCSPISGHRSVSWYQQTPGQGLQFLFEYFSETQRNKGNFPGRFSGRQFSNSRSEMNVSTLELGDSALYLCASSLGGVKDTQYFGPGTRLTVL.